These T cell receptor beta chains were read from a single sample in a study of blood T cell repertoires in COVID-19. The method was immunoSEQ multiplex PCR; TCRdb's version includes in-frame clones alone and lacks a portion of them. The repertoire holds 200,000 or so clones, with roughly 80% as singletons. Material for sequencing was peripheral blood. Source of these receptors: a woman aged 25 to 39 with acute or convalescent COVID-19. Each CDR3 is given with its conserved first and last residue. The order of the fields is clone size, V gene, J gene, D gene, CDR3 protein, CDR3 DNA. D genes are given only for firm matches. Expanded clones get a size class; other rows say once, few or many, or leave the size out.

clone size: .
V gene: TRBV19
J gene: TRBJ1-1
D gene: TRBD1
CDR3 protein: CASSPRAGGLKAEAFF
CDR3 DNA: TGTGCCAGTAGTCCGCGGGCAGGGGGCTTAAAGGCTGAAGCTTTCTTT

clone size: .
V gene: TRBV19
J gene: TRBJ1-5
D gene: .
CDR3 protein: CASSVGREQPQHF
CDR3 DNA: TGTGCCAGTAGTGTGGGCAGGGAACAGCCCCAGCATTTT

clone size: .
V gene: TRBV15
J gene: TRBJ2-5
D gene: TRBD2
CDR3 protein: CATSRDRPSGTQETQYF
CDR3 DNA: TGTGCCACCAGCAGAGATCGTCCTAGCGGGACCCAAGAGACCCAGTACTTC

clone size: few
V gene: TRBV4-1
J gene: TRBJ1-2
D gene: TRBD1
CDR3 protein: CASSQETGFYGYTF
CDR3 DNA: TGCGCCAGCAGCCAGGAGACAGGGTTCTATGGCTACACCTTC

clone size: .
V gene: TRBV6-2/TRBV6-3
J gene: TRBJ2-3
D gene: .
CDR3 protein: CASSDGFGQGTDTQYF
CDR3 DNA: TGTGCCAGCAGTGATGGATTTGGTCAGGGGACAGATACGCAGTATTTT

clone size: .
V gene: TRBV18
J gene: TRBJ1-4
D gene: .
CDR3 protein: CASSRDITNEKLFF
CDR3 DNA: TGTGCCAGCTCCAGGGACATCACTAATGAAAAACTGTTTTTT

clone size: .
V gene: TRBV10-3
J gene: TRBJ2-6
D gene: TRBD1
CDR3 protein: CAIRGQGASGANVLTF
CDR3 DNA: TGTGCCATCAGGGGACAGGGGGCGTCTGGGGCCAACGTCCTGACTTTC

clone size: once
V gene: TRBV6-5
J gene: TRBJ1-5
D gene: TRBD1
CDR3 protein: CASSPRPGGNQPQHF
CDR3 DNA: TGTGCCAGCAGTCCCAGGCCAGGGGGTAATCAGCCCCAGCATTTT

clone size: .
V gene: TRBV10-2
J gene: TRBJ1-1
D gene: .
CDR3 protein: CASRADRTNTEAFF
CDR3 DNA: TGCGCCAGCAGAGCGGACAGAACTAACACTGAAGCTTTCTTT

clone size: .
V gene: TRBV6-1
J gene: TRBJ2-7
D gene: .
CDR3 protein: CASSEGQAHEQYF
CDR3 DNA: TGTGCCAGCAGTGAAGGGCAGGCCCACGAGCAGTACTTC

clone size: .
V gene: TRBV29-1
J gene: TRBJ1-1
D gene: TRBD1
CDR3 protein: CSGSRDREAFF
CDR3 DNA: TGCAGCGGATCCCGGGACAGAGAAGCTTTCTTT

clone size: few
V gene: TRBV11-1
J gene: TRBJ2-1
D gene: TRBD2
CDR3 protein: CASSASSGRTYNEQFF
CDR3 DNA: TGTGCCAGCAGCGCCTCTAGCGGGCGTACCTACAATGAGCAGTTCTTC

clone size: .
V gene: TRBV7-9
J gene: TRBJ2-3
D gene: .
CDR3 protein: CASSPRDIDTQYF
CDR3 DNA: TGTGCCAGCAGCCCAAGGGACATAGATACGCAGTATTTT

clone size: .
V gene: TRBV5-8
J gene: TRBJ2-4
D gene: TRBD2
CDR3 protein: CASSLGTSGRADIQYF
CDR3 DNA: TGTGCCAGCAGCTTGGGGACTAGCGGGAGGGCAGACATTCAGTACTTC

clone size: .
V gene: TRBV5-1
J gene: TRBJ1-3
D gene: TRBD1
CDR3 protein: CASSLDSVEDRWSGNTIYF
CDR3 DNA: TGCGCCAGCAGCTTGGATTCTGTCGAGGACAGGTGGTCTGGAAACACCATATATTTT

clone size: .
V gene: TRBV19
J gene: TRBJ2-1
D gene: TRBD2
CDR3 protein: CASSIDGGGLAGEQFF
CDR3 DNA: TGTGCCAGTAGTATTGATGGGGGAGGACTAGCCGGTGAGCAGTTCTTC

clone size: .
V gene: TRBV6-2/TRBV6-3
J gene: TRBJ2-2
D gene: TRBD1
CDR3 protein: CASSQGVLTGELFF
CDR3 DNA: TGTGCCAGCAGTCAGGGGGTACTAACCGGGGAGCTGTTTTTT

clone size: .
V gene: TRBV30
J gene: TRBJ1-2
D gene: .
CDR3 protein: CAWSVQQGFYGYTF
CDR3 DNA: TGTGCCTGGAGTGTACAGCAGGGATTCTATGGCTACACCTTC

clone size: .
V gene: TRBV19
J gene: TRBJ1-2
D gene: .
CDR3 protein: CASSPGRGYGYTF
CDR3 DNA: TGTGCCAGTAGCCCGGGAAGGGGGTATGGCTACACCTTC

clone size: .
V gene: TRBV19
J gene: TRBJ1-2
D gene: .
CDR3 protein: CASSFQIYGYTF
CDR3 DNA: TGTGCCAGTAGTTTCCAGATCTATGGCTACACCTTC

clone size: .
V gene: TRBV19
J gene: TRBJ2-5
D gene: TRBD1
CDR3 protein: CASSIGGQIMETQYF
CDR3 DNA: TGTGCCAGTAGTATTGGGGGACAGATTATGGAGACCCAGTACTTC

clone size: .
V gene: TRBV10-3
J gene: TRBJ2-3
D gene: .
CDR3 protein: CAIAVRPTDTQYF
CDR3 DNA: TGTGCCATCGCAGTCAGGCCCACAGATACGCAGTATTTT

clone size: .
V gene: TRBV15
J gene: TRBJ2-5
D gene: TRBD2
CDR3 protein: CATSREGGLAGGRLETQYF
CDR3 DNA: TGTGCCACCAGCAGAGAGGGGGGACTAGCGGGAGGGAGGCTGGAGACCCAGTACTTC

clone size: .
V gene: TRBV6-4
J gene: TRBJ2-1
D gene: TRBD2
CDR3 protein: CASSGLAGEAKEQFF
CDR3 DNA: TGTGCCAGCAGTGGACTAGCGGGAGAGGCGAAGGAGCAGTTCTTC

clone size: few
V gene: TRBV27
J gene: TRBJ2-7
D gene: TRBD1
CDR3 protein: CASSLIWTGEQYF
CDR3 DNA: TGTGCCAGCAGTTTAATTTGGACAGGCGAGCAGTACTTC

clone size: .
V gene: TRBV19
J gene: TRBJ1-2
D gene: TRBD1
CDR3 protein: CASGRTGMNYGYTF
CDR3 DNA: TGTGCCAGTGGAAGGACAGGGATGAACTATGGCTACACCTTC

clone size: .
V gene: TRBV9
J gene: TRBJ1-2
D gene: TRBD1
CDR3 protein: CASNPVQGYGYTF
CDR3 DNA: TGTGCCAGCAACCCCGTACAGGGGTATGGCTACACCTTC

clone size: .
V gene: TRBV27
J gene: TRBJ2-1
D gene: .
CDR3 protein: CASSLYSITYNEQFF
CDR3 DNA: TGTGCCAGCAGTTTATACTCAATCACCTACAATGAGCAGTTCTTC

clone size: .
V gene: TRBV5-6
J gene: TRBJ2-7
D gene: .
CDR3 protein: CASSLDRIGYEQYF
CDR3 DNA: TGTGCCAGCAGCTTGGACAGGATAGGCTACGAGCAGTACTTC

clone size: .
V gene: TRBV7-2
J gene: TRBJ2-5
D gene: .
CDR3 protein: CASSPRDTLGTQYF
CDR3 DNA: TGTGCCAGCAGCCCCCGGGACACCCTGGGGACCCAGTACTTC

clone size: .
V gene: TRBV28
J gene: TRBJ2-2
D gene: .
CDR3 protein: CASSSQGSTGELFF
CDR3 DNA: TGTGCCAGCAGTTCCCAGGGGTCGACCGGGGAGCTGTTTTTT

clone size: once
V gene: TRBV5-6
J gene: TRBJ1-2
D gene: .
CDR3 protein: CASSLERGYGYTF
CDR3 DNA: TGTGCCAGCAGCTTGGAAAGGGGATATGGCTACACCTTC

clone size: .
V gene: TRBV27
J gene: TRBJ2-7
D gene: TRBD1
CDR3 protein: CASTALGQGGYEQYF
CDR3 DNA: TGTGCCAGCACCGCACTGGGACAGGGTGGATACGAGCAGTACTTC

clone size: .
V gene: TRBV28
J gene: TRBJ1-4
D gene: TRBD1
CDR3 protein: CASSLQTGGNEKLFF
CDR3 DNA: TGTGCCAGCAGCCTACAGACAGGGGGAAATGAAAAACTGTTTTTT

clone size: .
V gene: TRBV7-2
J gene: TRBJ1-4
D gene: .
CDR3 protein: CASSRLPDGGMEKLFF
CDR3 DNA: TGTGCCAGCAGCCGCCTACCTGACGGGGGAATGGAAAAACTGTTTTTT

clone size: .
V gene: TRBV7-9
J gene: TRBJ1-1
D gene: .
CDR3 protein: CASSLGGSLMNTEAFF
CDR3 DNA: TGTGCCAGCAGCTTAGGCGGTTCCCTCATGAACACTGAAGCTTTCTTT

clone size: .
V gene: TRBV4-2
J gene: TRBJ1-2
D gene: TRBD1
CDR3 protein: CASSHQDKGAFYGYTF
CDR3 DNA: TGTGCCAGCAGCCACCAAGATAAGGGGGCATTCTATGGCTACACCTTC

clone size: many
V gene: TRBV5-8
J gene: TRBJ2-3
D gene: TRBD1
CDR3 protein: CASSLGQGTTDTQYF
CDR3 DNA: TGTGCCAGCAGCTTGGGACAGGGGACCACAGATACGCAGTATTTT

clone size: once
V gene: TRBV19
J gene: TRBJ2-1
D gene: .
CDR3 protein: CASSMVTDEQFF
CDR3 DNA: TGTGCCAGTAGTATGGTGACAGATGAGCAGTTCTTC

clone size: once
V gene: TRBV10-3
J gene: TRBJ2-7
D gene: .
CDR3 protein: CAISESGDGGFSEQYF
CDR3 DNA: TGTGCCATCAGTGAGTCAGGAGACGGAGGTTTTTCTGAGCAGTACTTC

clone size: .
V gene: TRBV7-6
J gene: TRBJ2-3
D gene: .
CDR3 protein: CASSLPGPRTDTQYF
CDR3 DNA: TGTGCCAGCAGCTTACCAGGTCCTCGCACAGATACGCAGTATTTT

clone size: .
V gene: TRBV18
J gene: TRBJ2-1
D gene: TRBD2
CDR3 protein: CASSMKRGDSYNEQFF
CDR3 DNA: TGTGCCAGCTCAATGAAGCGGGGGGACTCCTACAATGAGCAGTTCTTC

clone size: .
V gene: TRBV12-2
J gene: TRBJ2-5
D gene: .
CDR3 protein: CANRLGGSGRTQETQYF
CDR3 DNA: TGTGCAAATCGCCTGGGGGGGAGCGGGAGGACCCAAGAGACCCAGTACTTC

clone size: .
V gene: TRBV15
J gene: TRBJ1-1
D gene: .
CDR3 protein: CATSKYTGITTEAFF
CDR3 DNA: TGTGCCACCAGCAAATATACCGGGATTACGACTGAAGCTTTCTTT

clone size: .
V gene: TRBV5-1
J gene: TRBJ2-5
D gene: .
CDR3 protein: CASSLPSLETQYF
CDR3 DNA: TGCGCCAGCAGCTTGCCTTCACTGGAGACCCAGTACTTC

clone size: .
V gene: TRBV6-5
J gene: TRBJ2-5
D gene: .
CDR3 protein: CASSPFRSQETQYF
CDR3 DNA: TGTGCCAGCAGTCCTTTCCGGTCACAAGAGACCCAGTACTTC

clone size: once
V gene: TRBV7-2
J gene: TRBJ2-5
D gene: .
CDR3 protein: CASSLKGDRSMTQYF
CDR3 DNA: TGTGCCAGCAGCTTAAAGGGTGACAGAAGTATGACCCAGTACTTC

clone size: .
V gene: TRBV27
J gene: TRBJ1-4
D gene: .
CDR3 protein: CASSLRNYNEKLFF
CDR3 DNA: TGTGCCAGCAGTTTAAGGAACTATAATGAAAAACTGTTTTTT

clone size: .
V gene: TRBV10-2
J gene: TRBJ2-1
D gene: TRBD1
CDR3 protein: CASRGQGVAEQFF
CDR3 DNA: TGCGCCAGCAGAGGGCAGGGGGTCGCTGAGCAGTTCTTC

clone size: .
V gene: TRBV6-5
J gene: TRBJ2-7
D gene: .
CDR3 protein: CASSYSHSSYEQYF
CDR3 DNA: TGTGCCAGCAGTTACTCCCACAGCTCCTACGAGCAGTACTTC

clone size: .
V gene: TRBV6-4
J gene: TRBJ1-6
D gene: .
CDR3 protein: CASSDTDNSPLHF
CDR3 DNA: TGTGCCAGCAGTGATACTGATAATTCACCCCTCCACTTT

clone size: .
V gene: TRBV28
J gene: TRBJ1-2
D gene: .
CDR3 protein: CASSLEGPNYGYTF
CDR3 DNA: TGTGCCAGCAGTTTGGAGGGCCCTAACTATGGCTACACCTTC

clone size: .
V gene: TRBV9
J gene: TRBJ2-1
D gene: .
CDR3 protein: CASSVRGHNPDYEQFF
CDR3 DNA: TGTGCCAGCAGCGTCAGGGGCCACAATCCCGACTATGAGCAGTTCTTC